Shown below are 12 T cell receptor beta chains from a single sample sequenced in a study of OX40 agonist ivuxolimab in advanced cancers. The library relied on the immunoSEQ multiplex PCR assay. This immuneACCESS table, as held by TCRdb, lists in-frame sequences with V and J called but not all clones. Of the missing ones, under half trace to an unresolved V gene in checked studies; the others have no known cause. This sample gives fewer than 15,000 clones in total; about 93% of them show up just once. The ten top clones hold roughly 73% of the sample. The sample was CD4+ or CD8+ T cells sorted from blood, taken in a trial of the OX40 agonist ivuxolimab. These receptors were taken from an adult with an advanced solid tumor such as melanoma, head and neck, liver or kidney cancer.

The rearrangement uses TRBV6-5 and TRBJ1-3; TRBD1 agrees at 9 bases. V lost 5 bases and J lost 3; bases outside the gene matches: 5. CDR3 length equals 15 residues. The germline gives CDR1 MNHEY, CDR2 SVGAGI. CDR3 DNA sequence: TGTGCCAGCAGTCTACAGGGGGCCGGTGGAAACACCATATATTTT. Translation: CASSLQGAGGNTIYF.

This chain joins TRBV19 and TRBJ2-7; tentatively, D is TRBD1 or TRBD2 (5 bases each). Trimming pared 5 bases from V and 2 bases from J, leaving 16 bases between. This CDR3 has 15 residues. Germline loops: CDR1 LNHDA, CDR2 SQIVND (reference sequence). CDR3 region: CASSGLPGDAYEQYF. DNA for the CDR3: TGTGCCAGTAGTGGACTCCCCGGGGACGCCTACGAGCAGTACTTC.

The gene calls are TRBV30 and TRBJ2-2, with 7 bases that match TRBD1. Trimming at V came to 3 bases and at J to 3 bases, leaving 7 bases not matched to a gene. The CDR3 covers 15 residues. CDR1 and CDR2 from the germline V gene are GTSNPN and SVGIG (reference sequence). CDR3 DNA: TGTGCCTGGAGGACAGGGACCTTGGACACCGGGGAGCTGTTTTTT. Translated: CAWRTGTLDTGELFF.

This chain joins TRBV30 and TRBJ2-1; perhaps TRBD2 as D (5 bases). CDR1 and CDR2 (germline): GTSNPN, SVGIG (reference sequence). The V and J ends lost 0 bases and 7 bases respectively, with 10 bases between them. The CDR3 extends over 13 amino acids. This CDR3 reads CAWSVGPGNEQFF. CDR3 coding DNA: TGTGCCTGGAGTGTAGGCCCGGGGAATGAGCAGTTCTTC.

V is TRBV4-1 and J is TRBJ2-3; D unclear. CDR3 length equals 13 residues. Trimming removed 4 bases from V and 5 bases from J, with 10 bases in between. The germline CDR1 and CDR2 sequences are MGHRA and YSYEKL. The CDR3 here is CASSPTWRDTQYF. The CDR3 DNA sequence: TGCGCCAGCAGCCCAACCTGGAGAGATACGCAGTATTTT.

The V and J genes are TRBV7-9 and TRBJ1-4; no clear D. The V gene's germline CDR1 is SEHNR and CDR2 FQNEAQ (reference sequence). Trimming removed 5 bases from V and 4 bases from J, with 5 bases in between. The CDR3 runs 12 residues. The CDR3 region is CASSPDNEKLFF. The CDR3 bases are TGTGCCAGCAGCCCAGATAATGAAAAACTGTTTTTT.

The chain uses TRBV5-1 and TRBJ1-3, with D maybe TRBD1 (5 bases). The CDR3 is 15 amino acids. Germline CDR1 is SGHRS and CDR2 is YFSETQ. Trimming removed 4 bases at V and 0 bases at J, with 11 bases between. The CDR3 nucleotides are TGCGCCAGCAGCGATACAGGATACTCTGGAAACACCATATATTTT. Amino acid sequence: CASSDTGYSGNTIYF.

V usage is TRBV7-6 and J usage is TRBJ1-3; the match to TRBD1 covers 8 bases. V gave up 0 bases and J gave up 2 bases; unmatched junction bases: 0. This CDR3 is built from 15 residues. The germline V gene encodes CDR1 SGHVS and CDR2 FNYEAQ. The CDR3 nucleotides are TGTGCCAGCAGCTTAGCGACAGGGGCTGGAAACACCATATATTTT. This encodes CASSLATGAGNTIYF.

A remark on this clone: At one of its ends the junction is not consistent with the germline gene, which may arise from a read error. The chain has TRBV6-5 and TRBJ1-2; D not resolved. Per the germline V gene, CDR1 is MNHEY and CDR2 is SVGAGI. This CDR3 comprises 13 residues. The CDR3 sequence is CASSYGSAPPNNF. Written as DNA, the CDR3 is TGTGCCAGCAGTTACGGCTCAGCTCCCCCCAATAACTTC.

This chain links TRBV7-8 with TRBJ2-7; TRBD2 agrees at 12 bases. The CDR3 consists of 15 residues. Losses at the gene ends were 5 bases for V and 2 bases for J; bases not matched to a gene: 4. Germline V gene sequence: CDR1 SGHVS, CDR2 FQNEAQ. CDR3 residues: CASSKTSGGTYEQYF. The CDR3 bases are TGTGCCAGCAGCAAAACTAGCGGGGGGACCTACGAGCAGTACTTC.

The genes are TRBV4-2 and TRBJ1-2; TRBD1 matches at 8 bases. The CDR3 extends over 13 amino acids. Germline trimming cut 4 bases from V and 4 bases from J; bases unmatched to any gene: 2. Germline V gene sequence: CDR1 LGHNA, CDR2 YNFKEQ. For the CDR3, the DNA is TGTGCCAGCAGCCCCAGGGGGCCCTATGGCTACACCTTC. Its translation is CASSPRGPYGYTF.

The CDR3 nucleotides read TGTGCCAGCAGTTGGGGAGGGTGGAATCAGCCCCAGCATTTT. This codes for CASSWGGWNQPQHF. The gene calls are TRBV27 and TRBJ1-5; no reliable D call. Trimming cost V 4 bases and J 4 bases, with 11 bases left between them. The CDR3 has 14 residues. CDR1 and CDR2 from the germline V gene are MNHEY and SMNVEV (reference sequence).